This T cell receptor (beta chain) appears in the sequencing data of a study of PD-1 blockade in classical Hodgkin lymphoma. This table comes from immunoSEQ multiplex PCR, and its TCRdb copy is limited to in-frame clones, with some not included. Of 30,000 to 50,000 clones in the sample, over 65% were seen once. Concerning this clone: The antigen is not known.

Germline V gene sequence: CDR1 SGHTA, CDR2 FQGNSA. This CDR3 has 14 amino acids. Trimming took off 1 base at V and 6 bases at J, with 10 bases between the two ends. Notes on the study in general: The causes of the repertoire differences, possibly disease activity or prior therapy, remain undefined. While CD8+ TCR diversity did not rise significantly by C4D1, CD4+ TCR diversity did. It was among complete responders that baseline diversity resembled that of newly diagnosed patients. Newly diagnosed patients were reported to start with lower TCR diversity than healthy donors.

Time point noted: cycle 4 day 1 (C4D1), after 5 to 7 weeks of nivolumab. Every patient was affected by relapse after autologous stem cell transplantation, while exposure to brentuximab vedotin was not uniform. The receptor's source is a human donor with classical Hodgkin lymphoma. This rearrangement joins TRBV7-2 to TRBJ2-1, with D unresolved. Source: peripheral blood mononuclear cells (PBMCs), taken before the fourth cycle of nivolumab. The DNA of the CDR3 is TGTGCCAGCAGCTTAGGTCATAGTAGCAATGAGCAGTTCTTC. Amino acid sequence: CASSLGHSSNEQFF. The full variable domain, rest sourced from reference TRBV7-2 and TRBJ2-1, is GAGVSQSPSNKVTEKGKDVELRCDPISGHTALYWYRQSLGQGLEFLIYFQGNSAPDKSGLPSDRFSAERTGGSVSTLTIQRTQQEDSAVYLCASSLGHSSNEQFFGPGTRLTVL.